This TCR beta chain is from a study of shared clonotypes between healthy human individuals. V lost 1 base, J lost 12 bases, and 10 bases lay in between. The CDR3 length is 11 residues. Germline assignment: CDR1 SGHVS and CDR2 FQNEAQ. Profiling relied on immunoSEQ multiplex PCR, and the TCRdb table lists in-frame clones only, not all of them. The sample lists under 600,000 clones, approximately 97% occurring once. Sample: naive CD4+ T cells sorted from blood. Subset reported: CD45RA+ positively selected. The source of this sequence is a woman younger than 45 in good health. The chain joins TRBV7-8 to TRBJ2-7; D unresolved. The DNA for the CDR3 is TGTGCCAGCAGCTTAGGGGTCAGTAGGTACTTC. Translating it yields CASSLGVSRYF.